This T cell receptor beta chain is from a study of monozygotic twins with cystic fibrosis. The wider study: With about 15 PCR cycles, barcoded libraries came from approximately 2.8 micrograms of fragmented DNA. Study findings and constraints: Unrelated CF individuals shared fewer identical clonotypes than monozygotic CF twins. Co-twins had the most similar V usage for 13 of 16 pairs, J for 8. Low clonality (median about 0.0095) suggested a mostly naive repertoire.

On this clone: Antigen unknown.

This CDR3 comprises 17 residues. Trimming removed 1 base from V and 4 bases from J; junction bases left unmatched: 8. CDR1 and CDR2 (germline): SGHTA, FQGNSA. TCRdb's table, derived via immunoSEQ multiplex PCR, lists solely in-frame clones and lacks some. In the table there are 34,000 or so clones, 75% to 95% of which are singletons. The clonotype was recovered from a boy between 2 and 10 years old with cystic fibrosis. This chain connects TRBV7-2 to TRBJ2-3; 10 bases line up with TRBD2. Sequenced material: blood. The CDR3 spells CASSLGLVLAGSDTQYF. The CDR3 nucleotides are TGTGCCAGCAGCTTAGGTCTTGTACTAGCGGGATCAGATACGCAGTATTTT.